This TCR beta chain was identified in a study of PD-L1 blockade in urothelial cancer. Study-wide background: Patients began atezolizumab, 1,200 mg intravenously every 3 weeks, in the mid-2010s. Patients had received 0 to 3 prior chemotherapy regimens. Among blood samples, the median T cell count was some 150,000. Overall study results and limits: When measured at 3 weeks, tumor-associated blood clones expanded more in durable-benefit patients.

Described time point: peripheral blood 6 weeks after treatment start. The ends were cut back, 1 base at V and 3 bases at J, with 13 bases in the middle. The germline CDR1 and CDR2 sequences are LNHDA and SQIVND (reference sequence). The CDR3 extends over 15 amino acids. The data were produced by immunoSEQ multiplex PCR, yet TCRdb's version contains in-frame clones alone and is incomplete. This table holds some 110,000 clones, approximately 90% found once. Concerning this clone: What it binds is unknown.

The chain has TRBV19 and TRBJ2-7; a possible D gene is TRBD1 (5 bases). Sequenced material: PBMCs, taken around atezolizumab (anti-PD-L1) treatment. The source of this sequence is a man between 60 and 75 years old with urothelial cancer. CDR3 sequence reads: CASSIGTGWVYEQYF. For the CDR3, the DNA is TGTGCCAGTAGTATAGGTACAGGCTGGGTCTACGAGCAGTACTTC.